This T cell receptor beta chain was captured by sequencing in a study of neoadjuvant anti-PD-1 for oral cavity cancer. Across the whole study: Patients without progression received a fourth nivolumab dose around day 43, then surgical resection on days 50-56.

Repertoires were generated with immunoSEQ multiplex PCR, while TCRdb's copy carries only in-frame clones and drops some. The sample includes around 16,000 clones, roughly 78% of them seen just once. Study-wide points: Only a few patients per response group were TCR-analyzed; validation needed.

About this clone: What it binds is unknown.

Trimming removed 2 bases from V and 2 bases from J, with 10 bases in between. CDR3 length equals 14 residues. Germline V lookup: CDR1 LNHDA, CDR2 SQIVND (reference sequence). The sequence was obtained from a person aged 40 to 85 with oral cavity squamous cell carcinoma. V is TRBV19 and J is TRBJ2-7; no firm D call. The sequences come from PBMCs, collected before nivolumab (anti-PD-1) treatment. CDR3 amino acids: CASSIFGRAYEQYF. CDR3 bases: TGTGCCAGTAGTATATTCGGCCGGGCCTACGAGCAGTACTTC.